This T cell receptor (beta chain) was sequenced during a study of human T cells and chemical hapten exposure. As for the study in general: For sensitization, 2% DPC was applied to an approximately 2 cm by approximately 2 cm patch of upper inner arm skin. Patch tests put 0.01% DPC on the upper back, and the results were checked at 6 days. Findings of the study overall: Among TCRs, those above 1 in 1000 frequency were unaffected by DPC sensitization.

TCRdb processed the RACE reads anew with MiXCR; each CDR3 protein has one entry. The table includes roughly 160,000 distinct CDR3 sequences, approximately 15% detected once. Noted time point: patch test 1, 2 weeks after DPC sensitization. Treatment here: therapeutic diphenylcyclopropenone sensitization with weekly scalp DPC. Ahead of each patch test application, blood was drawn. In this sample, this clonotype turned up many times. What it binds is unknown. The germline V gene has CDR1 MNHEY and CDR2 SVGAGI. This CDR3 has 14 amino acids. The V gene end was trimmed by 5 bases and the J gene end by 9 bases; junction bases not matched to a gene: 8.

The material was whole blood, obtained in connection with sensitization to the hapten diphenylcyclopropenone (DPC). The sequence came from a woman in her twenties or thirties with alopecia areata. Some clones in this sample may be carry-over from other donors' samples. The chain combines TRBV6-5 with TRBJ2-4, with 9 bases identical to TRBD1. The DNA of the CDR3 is TGTGCCAGCAGTCCAGACGACAGGGGGGGCATTCAGTACTTC. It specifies CASSPDDRGGIQYF.